This T cell receptor (beta chain) was obtained from a study of T cell responses to AZD1222 COVID-19 vaccine. The assay was immunoSEQ multiplex PCR, and TCRdb's table has in-frame clones only and misses some. The sample carries around 78,000 clones, 88% recorded once. Study-wide results and caveats: It should be noted that donors were predominantly white British and more often female, and clonal diversity was possibly underestimated.

For this clone: Its antigen is as yet unknown.

The V gene's germline CDR1 is GTSNPN and CDR2 SVGIG (reference sequence). With 5 bases clipped from V and 2 bases from J, the junction kept 2 bases outside the gene matches. This CDR3 has 12 residues. This specimen consisted of peripheral blood, obtained on day 0 of MenACWY control vaccination. This chain connects TRBV30 to TRBJ1-2; 7 positions match TRBD1. The clonotype was recovered from an adult in good health. This CDR3 reads CAWSGQNYGYTF. CDR3 DNA: TGTGCCTGGTCGGGACAGAACTATGGCTACACCTTC.